This TCR beta chain was sequenced during a study of T cell responses to AZD1222 COVID-19 vaccine. Study results and limitations: Donors were mostly white British, more females; clonal diversity possibly underestimated. Among those given AZD1222, only 5 to 7 were seropositive at baseline.

Sequencing was performed with immunoSEQ multiplex PCR; in TCRdb, only in-frame clones are kept and a portion is missing. The table lists 150,000 to 200,000 clones, around 89% of them singletons, with roughly 4.3% in the top ten. As regards this clone: Its antigen is undetermined.

Germline V gene data show CDR1 as WSHSY and CDR2 as SAAADI. The CDR3 is 17 residues long. Trimming took 0 bases from V and 3 from J; bases not matched to a gene: 7. The specimen was peripheral blood, collected 28 days after the second dose of the MenACWY control vaccine. This TCR derives from an adult who received the MenACWY meningococcal vaccine as a control. V gene TRBV10-2 combines with J gene TRBJ2-5, with 10 nucleotides matching TRBD2. CDR3 loop: CASSESMILAGEETQYF. CDR3 DNA: TGCGCCAGCAGTGAGTCGATGATTCTAGCGGGAGAAGAGACCCAGTACTTC.